The 7 T cell receptor beta chains in this list originate from one sample, sequenced in a study of blood T cells in healthy people across ages. PCR was performed a second time for roughly 7 to 11 cycles using a sample-barcoded 5' primer and a J-beta primer mix. TCRdb analysed the 5' RACE reads with MiXCR anew, one entry per CDR3 protein. This table has about 1.4 million distinct CDR3 sequences, approximately 59% appearing once. The sample was blood. The source of these receptors is a man aged 18 to 30 in good health.

This clonotype was seen ten or more times. The CDR3 spells CASSLLTGGTHYNEQFF. The CDR3 nucleotides read TGTGCCAGCTCACTGTTGACAGGGGGGACGCACTACAATGAGCAGTTCTTC. V and J are TRBV18 and TRBJ2-1, with 9 bases matching TRBD1. V was pared by 4 bases and J by 3 bases, with 10 bases of the junction left unmatched. This CDR3 is 17 amino acids long. Germline values: CDR1 KGHSH, CDR2 LQKENI.

The V call is TRBV7-2, the J call TRBJ2-1; 7 bases map to TRBD2. The germline V gene encodes CDR1 SGHTA and CDR2 FQGNSA. This CDR3 is built from 15 residues. V lost 4 bases to trimming and J lost 7 bases; unmatched junction nucleotides: 10. The DNA of the CDR3 is TGTGCCAGCAGCTCCGGACTAGGCAGGATAAATGAGCAGTTCTTC. As protein: CASSSGLGRINEQFF.

There are a few counts of this clonotype. The chain uses TRBV4-1 and TRBJ1-1, with D unclear. CDR3 length equals 15 residues. Germline CDR1 MGHRA, CDR2 YSYEKL. Trimming removed 0 bases at V and 8 bases at J, with 16 bases between. In DNA form, the CDR3 reads TGCGCCAGCAGCCAAGATCAAAATAGGGCCCCCGAAGCTTTCTTT. Residues: CASSQDQNRAPEAFF.

The genes are TRBV19 and TRBJ2-1; TRBD1 matches at 7 bases. J lost 7 bases, V lost 3 bases, and 6 bases had no gene match. Germline V gene data show CDR1 as LNHDA and CDR2 as SQIVND (reference sequence). CDR3 size: 14 residues. The CDR3 loop is CASSIPDRANEQFF. The CDR3 DNA sequence: TGTGCCAGTAGTATCCCCGACAGGGCGAATGAGCAGTTCTTC. The full variable domain, with the rest looked up from reference TRBV19 and TRBJ2-1, is DGGITQSPKYLFRKEGQNVTLSCEQNLNHDAMYWYRQDPGQGLRLIYYSQIVNDFQKGDIAEGYSVSREKKESFPLTVTSAQKNPTAFYLCASSIPDRANEQFFGPGTRLTVL.

The chain recombines TRBV7-2 with TRBJ2-1; D not certain. CDR1 is SGHTA and CDR2 is FQGNSA in the germline V gene. This CDR3 has 14 amino acids. Trimming left V 0 bases short and J 8 bases short, with 11 bases between. In nucleotides, the CDR3 is TGTGCCAGCAGCTTAGCCTCCTTCGGTGATGAGCAGTTCTTC. Translated, it gives CASSLASFGDEQFF.

As for this clonotype: Compared with germline, one end of the junction differs, possibly owing to a read error. The chain has TRBV12-3 or TRBV12-4 and TRBJ2-3, with D tentatively TRBD1 (6 bases). This CDR3 comprises 14 residues. CDR3 nucleotide sequence: TGTGCCAGCAGTTTCAGGGGAATTTCAGATATGCAGTATTTT. This translates into CASSFRGISDMQYF.

The chain employs TRBV5-1 and TRBJ1-1; the D gene is possibly TRBD1 (6 bases). V was cut by 7 bases and J by 2 bases, with 15 bases left in between. The CDR3 extends over 14 amino acids. CDR1 and CDR2 from the germline V gene are SGHRS and YFSETQ. In nucleotides, the CDR3 is TGCGCCAGCGGCGGACAGTCCTCTAACACTGAAGCTTTCTTT. Encoded protein: CASGGQSSNTEAFF.